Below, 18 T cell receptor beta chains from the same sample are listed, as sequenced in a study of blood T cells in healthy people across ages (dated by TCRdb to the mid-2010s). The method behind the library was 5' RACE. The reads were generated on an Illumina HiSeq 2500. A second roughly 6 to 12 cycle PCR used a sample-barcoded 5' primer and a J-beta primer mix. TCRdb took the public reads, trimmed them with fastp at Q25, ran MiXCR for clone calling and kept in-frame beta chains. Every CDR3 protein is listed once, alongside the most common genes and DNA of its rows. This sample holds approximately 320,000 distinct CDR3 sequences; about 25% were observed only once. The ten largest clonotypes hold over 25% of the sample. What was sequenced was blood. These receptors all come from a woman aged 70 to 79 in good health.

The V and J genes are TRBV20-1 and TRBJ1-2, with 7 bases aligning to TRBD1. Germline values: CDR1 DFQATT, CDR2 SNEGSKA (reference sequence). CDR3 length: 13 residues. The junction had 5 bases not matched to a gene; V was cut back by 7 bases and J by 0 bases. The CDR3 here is CSVAQGTNYGYTF. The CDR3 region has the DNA TGCAGTGTAGCACAGGGGACTAACTATGGCTACACCTTC.

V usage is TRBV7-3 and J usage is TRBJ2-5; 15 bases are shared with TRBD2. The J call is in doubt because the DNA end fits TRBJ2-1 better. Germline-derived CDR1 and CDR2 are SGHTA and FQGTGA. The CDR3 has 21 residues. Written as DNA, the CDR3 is TGTGCCAGCAGCTTAAATCCGCCGGGACTAGCGGGAGGCTCCAACCTCAATGAGCAGTTCTTC. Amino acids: CASSLNPPGLAGGSNLNEQFF.

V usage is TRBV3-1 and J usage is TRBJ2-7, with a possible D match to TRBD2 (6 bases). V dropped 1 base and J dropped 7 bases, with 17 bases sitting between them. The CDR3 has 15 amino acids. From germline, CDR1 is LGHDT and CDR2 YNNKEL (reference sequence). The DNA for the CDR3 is TGTGCCAGCAGCCAAGCGGGCGGGGCTAGTGGAGAGCAGTACTTC. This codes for CASSQAGGASGEQYF.

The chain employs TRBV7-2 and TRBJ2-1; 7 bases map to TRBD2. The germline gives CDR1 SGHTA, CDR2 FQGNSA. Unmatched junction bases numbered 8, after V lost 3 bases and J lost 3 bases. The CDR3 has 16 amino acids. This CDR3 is CASSLLRGVGYNEQFF. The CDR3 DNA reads TGTGCCAGCAGCTTGTTACGGGGGGTGGGCTACAATGAGCAGTTCTTC.

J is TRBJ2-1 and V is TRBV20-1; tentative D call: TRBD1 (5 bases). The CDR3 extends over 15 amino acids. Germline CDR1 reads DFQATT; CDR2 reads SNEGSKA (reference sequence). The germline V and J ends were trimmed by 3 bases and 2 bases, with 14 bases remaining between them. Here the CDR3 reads CSARSHRGPYNEQFF. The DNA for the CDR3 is TGCAGTGCTAGGTCCCATAGGGGCCCCTACAATGAGCAGTTCTTC.

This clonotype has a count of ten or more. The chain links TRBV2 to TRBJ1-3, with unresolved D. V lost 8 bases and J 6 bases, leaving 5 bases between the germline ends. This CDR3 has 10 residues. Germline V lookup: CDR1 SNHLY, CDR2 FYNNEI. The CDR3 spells CASGENTIYF. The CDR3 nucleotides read TGTGCCAGCGGGGAAAACACCATATATTTT. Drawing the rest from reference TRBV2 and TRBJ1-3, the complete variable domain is EPEVTQTPSHQVTQMGQEVILRCVPISNHLYFYWYRQILGQKVEFLVSFYNNEISEKSEIFDDQFSVERPDGSNFTLKIRSTKLEDSAMYFCASGENTIYFGEGSWLTVV.

This chain's CDR3 is CSARVSSGRPRGDTQYF. The DNA for the CDR3 is TGCAGTGCTAGAGTTTCTAGCGGGAGGCCGAGGGGGGATACGCAGTATTTT. V and J are TRBV20-1 and TRBJ2-3, with 11 bases aligning to TRBD2. J was trimmed by 6 bases and V by 1 base; bases with no gene match: 12. Per the germline V gene, CDR1 is DFQATT and CDR2 is SNEGSKA (reference sequence). The CDR3 covers 17 residues.

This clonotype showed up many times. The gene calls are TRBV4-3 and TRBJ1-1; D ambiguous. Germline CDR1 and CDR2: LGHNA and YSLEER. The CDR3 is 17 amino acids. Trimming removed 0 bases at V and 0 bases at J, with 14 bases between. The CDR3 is CASSQDGQARMNTEAFF. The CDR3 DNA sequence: TGCGCCAGCAGCCAAGATGGGCAGGCGAGGATGAACACTGAAGCTTTCTTT.

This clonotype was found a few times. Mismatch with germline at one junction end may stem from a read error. CDR3 sequence (DNA): TGTGCCAGCAGTTACGATCGCGGGAAGCTGTTTTTT. It yields the protein CASSYDRGKLFF. This chain links TRBV6-6 with TRBJ2-2, with D tentatively TRBD2 (6 bases). The CDR3 contains 12 residues. CDR1 MNHNY and CDR2 SVGAGI come from the germline V gene (reference sequence).

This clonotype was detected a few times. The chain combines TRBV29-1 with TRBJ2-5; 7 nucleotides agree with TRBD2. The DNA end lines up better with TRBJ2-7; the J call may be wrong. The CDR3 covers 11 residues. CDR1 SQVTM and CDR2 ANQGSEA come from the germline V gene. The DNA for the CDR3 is TGCAGCGTCGCGGGAGCCCACGAGCAGTACTTC. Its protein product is CSVAGAHEQYF.

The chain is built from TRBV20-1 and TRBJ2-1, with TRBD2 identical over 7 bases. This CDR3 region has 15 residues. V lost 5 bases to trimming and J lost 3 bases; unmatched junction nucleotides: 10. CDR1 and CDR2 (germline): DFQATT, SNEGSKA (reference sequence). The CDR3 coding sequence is TGCAGTGCTGGTGACTTAGCGGGTTACTACAATGAGCAGTTCTTC. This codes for CSAGDLAGYYNEQFF.

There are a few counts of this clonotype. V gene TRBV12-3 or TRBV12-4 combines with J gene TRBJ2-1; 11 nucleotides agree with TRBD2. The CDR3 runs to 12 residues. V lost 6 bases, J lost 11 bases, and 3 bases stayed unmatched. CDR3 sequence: CASSLAGGQQFF. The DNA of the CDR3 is TGTGCCAGCAGCCTAGCGGGAGGACAGCAGTTCTTC.

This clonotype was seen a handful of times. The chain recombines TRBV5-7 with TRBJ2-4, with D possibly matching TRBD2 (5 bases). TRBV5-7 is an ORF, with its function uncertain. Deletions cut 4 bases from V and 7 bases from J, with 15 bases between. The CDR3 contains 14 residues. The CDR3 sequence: CASSRGTLGNIQYF. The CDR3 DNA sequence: TGTGCCAGCAGCCGGGGAACCCTCGGGAACATTCAGTACTTC.

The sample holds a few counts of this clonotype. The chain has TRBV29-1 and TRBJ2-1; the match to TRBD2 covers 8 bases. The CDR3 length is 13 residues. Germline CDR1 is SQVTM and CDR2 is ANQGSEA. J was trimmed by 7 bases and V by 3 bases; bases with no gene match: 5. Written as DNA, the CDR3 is TGCAGCGTTGATTGGGTAGCGGGAAATGAGCAGTTCTTC. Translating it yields CSVDWVAGNEQFF.

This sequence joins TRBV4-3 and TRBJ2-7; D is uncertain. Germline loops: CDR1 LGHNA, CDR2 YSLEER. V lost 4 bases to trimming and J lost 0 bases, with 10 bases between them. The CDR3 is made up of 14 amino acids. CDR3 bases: TGCGCCAGCAGCCCATTAATTAGCTCCTACGAGCAGTACTTC. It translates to CASSPLISSYEQYF.

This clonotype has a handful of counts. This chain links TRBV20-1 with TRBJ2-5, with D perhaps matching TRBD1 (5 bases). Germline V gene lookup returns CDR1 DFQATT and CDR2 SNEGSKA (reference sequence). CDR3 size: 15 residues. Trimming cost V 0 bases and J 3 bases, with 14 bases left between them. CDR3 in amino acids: CSARDLTQGKETQYF. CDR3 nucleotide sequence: TGCAGTGCTAGAGATCTGACCCAGGGTAAAGAGACCCAGTACTTC.

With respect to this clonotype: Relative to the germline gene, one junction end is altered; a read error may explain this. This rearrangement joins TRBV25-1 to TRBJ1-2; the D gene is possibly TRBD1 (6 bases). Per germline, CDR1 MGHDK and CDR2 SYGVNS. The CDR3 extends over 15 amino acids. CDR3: CASSEGGGRGYGHTF. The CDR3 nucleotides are TGTGCCAGCAGTGAGGGGGGCGGCAGGGGATATGGCCACACCTTC.

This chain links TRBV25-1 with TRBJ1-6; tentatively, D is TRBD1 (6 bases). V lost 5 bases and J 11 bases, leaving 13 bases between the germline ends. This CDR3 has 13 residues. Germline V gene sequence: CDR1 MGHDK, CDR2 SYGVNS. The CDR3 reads CASSKDSAAPLHF. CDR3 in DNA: TGTGCCAGCAGTAAGGACAGCGCGGCACCCCTCCACTTT. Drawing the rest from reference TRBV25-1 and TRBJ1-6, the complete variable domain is EADIYQTPRYLVIGTGKKITLECSQTMGHDKMYWYQQDPGMELHLIHYSYGVNSTEKGDLSSESTVSRIRTEHFPLTLESARPSHTSQYLCASSKDSAAPLHFGNGTRLTVT.